This T cell receptor (beta chain) is from a study of T cell responses to AZD1222 COVID-19 vaccine. A word on this clone: The antigen remains unidentified.

Study outcomes and limitations: In the spike-specific TCR repertoire, nearly half reportedly target unmutated variant regions. Elevations in Spike-specific TCR breadth and depth followed administration of two AZD1222 doses. A mostly white British donor set with more females was recruited, and clonal diversity was possibly underestimated.

The method was immunoSEQ multiplex PCR; TCRdb's version includes in-frame clones alone and lacks a portion of them. The sample lists some 97,000 clones; around 90% were seen once. V lost 6 bases, J lost 4 bases, and 12 bases lay in between. This CDR3 contains 13 residues. From germline, CDR1 is SEHNR and CDR2 FQNEAQ (reference sequence). The sequences come from peripheral blood, collected on day 0 of AZD1222 vaccination. The clonotype was recovered from an adult in good health. The rearrangement uses TRBV7-9 and TRBJ1-1; D unresolved. As DNA, the CDR3 is TGTGCCAGCAGGATCCTAGAGAGCACTGAAGCTTTCTTT. Protein sequence: CASRILESTEAFF.